This T cell receptor (beta chain) originates from a study of CD8 T cells in Susac syndrome. Germline CDR1 is SGHDT and CDR2 is YYEEEE. Germline trimming cut 3 bases from V and 1 base from J; bases unmatched to any gene: 6. The CDR3 contains 16 residues. RNA in amounts of about 0.5 to 1 ug was reverse transcribed with random hexamers. The authors amplified TCR beta CDR3 across 54 Vbeta and 13 Jbeta using immunoSEQ multiplex PCR. TCRdb reprocessed the immunoSEQ multiplex PCR reads via MiXCR and lists one record per CDR3 protein. The profile shows some 400,000 distinct CDR3 sequences, more than 80% of them singletons. From blood CD8+ and CD4+ T cells, TCR beta sequences were generated. TEMRA cells were FACS-enriched, while CD8+ and CD4+ T cells were negatively isolated. Broader study findings: As acknowledged by the study, its TCR sequencing and HLA analysis included a relatively small number of individuals.

This clonotype occurred a few times. What it binds is not known. Input material: CD8+ T cells from PBMCs. The V call is TRBV5-6, the J call TRBJ2-1, with TRBD1 matching 8 bases. The clonotype comes from a human donor with multiple sclerosis. CDR3 in DNA: TGTGCCAGCAGCTCCAGGACAGGGTCGTCCTACAATGAGCAGTTCTTC. Protein: CASSSRTGSSYNEQFF.